These T cell receptor beta chains were read from a single sample in a study of healthy donors' naive CD4 and CD8 T cells. TCRdb used MiXCR to reprocess the reads, holding one entry per CDR3 protein. The sample includes about 180,000 distinct CDR3 sequences, around three quarters of them seen just once. Sequenced: naive CD4+ and CD8+ T cells sorted from blood, pooled from several donors. These receptors were collected from a pool of human donors in good health; the sample pools cells from several healthy donors. CDR3s include the opening cysteine and the closing phenylalanine or tryptophan. The D gene is left open where the match is weak. Clone size is stated in some rows and not others, as once, few, many or a class when expanded.

clone size	V gene	D gene	J gene	CDR3 length	CDR3 protein	CDR3 DNA
.	TRBV12-3/TRBV12-4	TRBD2	TRBJ2-3	13	CASASGAADTQYF	TGTGCCAGCGCTAGCGGGGCCGCAGATACGCAGTATTTT
once	TRBV6-2/TRBV6-3	.	TRBJ1-1	13	CASRQGAHTEAFF	TGTGCCAGCAGACAGGGAGCCCACACTGAAGCTTTCTTT
.	TRBV29-1	.	TRBJ2-2	13	CSVVTENTGELFF	TGCAGCGTTGTGACCGAAAACACCGGGGAGCTGTTTTTT
.	TRBV14	.	TRBJ2-1	16	CASSQRGWEAYNEQFF	TGTGCCAGCAGCCAAAGAGGGTGGGAGGCCTACAATGAGCAGTTCTTC
.	TRBV19	.	TRBJ1-2	15	CASSISTPWGYGYTF	TGTGCCAGTAGTATATCGACTCCTTGGGGCTATGGCTACACCTTC
few	TRBV6-5	.	TRBJ1-2	14	CASSLGRPNYGYTF	TGTGCCAGCAGCCTTGGGAGACCCAACTATGGCTACACCTTC
.	TRBV19	TRBD2	TRBJ2-2	18	CASSIAPRLAVNTGELFF	TGTGCCAGTAGTATAGCCCCTCGACTAGCAGTGAACACCGGGGAGCTGTTTTTT
.	TRBV10-3	.	TRBJ2-7	14	CAISSGTATYEQYF	TGTGCCATCAGCTCCGGGACGGCCACCTACGAGCAGTACTTC
.	TRBV6-2/TRBV6-3	.	TRBJ2-6	15	CASRTALSGANVLTF	TGTGCCAGTCGGACCGCTCTTTCTGGGGCCAACGTCCTGACTTTC
few	TRBV11-1	TRBD1	TRBJ2-1	17	CASSLLLGQGAKVEQFF	TGTGCCAGCAGCTTACTCTTGGGACAGGGGGCAAAGGTTGAGCAGTTCTTC
.	TRBV27	.	TRBJ2-1	14	CASSSSVRGNEQFF	TGTGCCAGCAGTTCGTCCGTGAGGGGCAATGAGCAGTTCTTC
few	TRBV29-1	.	TRBJ1-2	16	CSVEDVTGSIGYGYTF	TGCAGCGTTGAAGATGTAACAGGGAGTATTGGCTATGGCTACACCTTC
.	TRBV15	.	TRBJ2-5	14	CATSRDGGEETQYF	TGTGCCACCAGCAGAGATGGAGGTGAAGAGACCCAGTACTTC
few	TRBV12-3/TRBV12-4	.	TRBJ2-7	14	CASSRTAPGSEQYF	TGTGCCAGCAGTAGGACAGCCCCCGGGTCCGAGCAGTACTTC
.	TRBV29-1	TRBD1	TRBJ1-1	15	CSVPRPGQMNTEAFF	TGCAGCGTGCCGAGACCGGGACAGATGAACACTGAAGCTTTCTTT
.	TRBV29-1	.	TRBJ2-5	14	CSATSGTREETQYF	TGCAGCGCCACCTCCGGGACACGTGAAGAGACCCAGTACTTC
.	TRBV29-1	.	TRBJ2-7	13	CSVEEAEHYEQYF	TGCAGCGTTGAAGAGGCAGAGCACTACGAGCAGTACTTC
few	TRBV27	TRBD2	TRBJ2-1	17	CASTKVHPSGIYNEQFF	TGTGCCAGCACAAAAGTGCACCCTAGCGGGATCTACAATGAGCAGTTCTTC
few	TRBV19	TRBD1	TRBJ2-2	13	CASREGGSGELFF	TGTGCCAGTCGAGAAGGGGGCTCCGGGGAGCTGTTTTTT
.	TRBV6-1	.	TRBJ2-1	14	CASRNSGSYNEQFF	TGTGCCAGCAGGAATAGCGGCTCCTACAATGAGCAGTTCTTC
.	TRBV29-1	TRBD1	TRBJ2-7	13	CSVEDRGSYEQYF	TGCAGCGTTGAGGACAGGGGGTCCTACGAGCAGTACTTC
.	TRBV29-1	.	TRBJ1-2	8	CSVDSYTF	TGCAGCGTTGACAGCTACACCTTC
.	TRBV10-3	.	TRBJ2-7	13	CAIRRQVHPARYF	TGTGCCATCAGGAGACAGGTCCATCCCGCCCGGTACTTC
few	TRBV29-1	.	TRBJ2-5	12	CSVLDPQETQYF	TGCAGCGTTCTCGATCCCCAAGAGACCCAGTACTTC
once	TRBV19	.	TRBJ1-1	11	CASRIGTEAFF	TGTGCCAGTCGTATCGGGACCGAAGCTTTCTTT
.	TRBV7-8	TRBD1	TRBJ1-1	14	CASSIGQGAAEAFF	TGTGCCAGCAGCATCGGACAGGGGGCCGCTGAAGCTTTCTTT
.	TRBV5-1	.	TRBJ1-5	15	CASSLGAGGNQPQHF	TGCGCCAGCAGCTTGGGGGCAGGGGGCAATCAGCCCCAGCATTTT
.	TRBV6-5	.	TRBJ2-1	17	CASSPSSGTDNYNEQFF	TGTGCCAGCAGCCCTAGTAGCGGGACAGACAACTACAATGAGCAGTTCTTC
once	TRBV27	TRBD1	TRBJ1-6	16	CASSLGTGFYNSPLHF	TGTGCCAGCAGTTTGGGGACAGGTTTTTATAATTCACCCCTCCACTTT
.	TRBV2	.	TRBJ1-2	16	CASSEALWVTNYGYTF	TGTGCCAGCAGTGAAGCCTTATGGGTGACTAACTATGGCTACACCTTC
.	TRBV29-1	.	TRBJ1-2	12	CSATKDSYGYTF	TGCAGCGCAACAAAAGACAGCTATGGCTACACCTTC
.	TRBV29-1	TRBD2	TRBJ2-1	14	CSVEGLAGWVEQFF	TGCAGCGTTGAAGGCCTAGCGGGATGGGTTGAGCAGTTCTTC
.	TRBV5-5	.	TRBJ2-7	16	CASSFDEAGSNYEQYF	TGTGCCAGCAGCTTTGATGAAGCTGGGTCCAACTACGAGCAGTACTTC
.	TRBV12-3/TRBV12-4	TRBD2	TRBJ2-7	14	CASNPGLAIREQYF	TGTGCCAGCAATCCGGGACTAGCGATTCGGGAGCAGTACTTC
few	TRBV6-5	.	TRBJ1-5	14	CASSSQGGHQPQHF	TGTGCCAGCAGTTCACAGGGAGGTCATCAGCCCCAGCATTTT
few	TRBV19	.	TRBJ1-1	13	CASSLGGLTEAFF	TGTGCCAGTAGCCTAGGGGGTCTCACTGAAGCTTTCTTT
.	TRBV6-6	.	TRBJ2-7	15	CATRPSTGISYGQYF	TGTGCCACCCGGCCTTCGACAGGCATCTCCTACGGGCAGTACTTC